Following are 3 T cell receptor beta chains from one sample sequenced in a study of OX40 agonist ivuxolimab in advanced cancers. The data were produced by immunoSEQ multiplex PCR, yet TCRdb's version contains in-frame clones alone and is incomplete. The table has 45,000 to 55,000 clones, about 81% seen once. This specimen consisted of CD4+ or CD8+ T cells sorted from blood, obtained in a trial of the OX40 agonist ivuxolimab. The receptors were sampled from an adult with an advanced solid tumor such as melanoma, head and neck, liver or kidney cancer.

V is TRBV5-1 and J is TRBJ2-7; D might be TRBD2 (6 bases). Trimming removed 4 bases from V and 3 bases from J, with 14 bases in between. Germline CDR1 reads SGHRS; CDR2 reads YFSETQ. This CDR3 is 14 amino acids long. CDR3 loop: CASSPGGGNYEQYF. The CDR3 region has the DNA TGCGCCAGCAGCCCCGGTGGGGGGAACTACGAGCAGTACTTC. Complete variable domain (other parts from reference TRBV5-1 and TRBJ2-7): KAGVTQTPRYLIKTRGQQVTLSCSPISGHRSVSWYQQTPGQGLQFLFEYFSETQRNKGNFPGRFSGRQFSNSRSEMNVSTLELGDSALYLCASSPGGGNYEQYFGPGTRLTVT.

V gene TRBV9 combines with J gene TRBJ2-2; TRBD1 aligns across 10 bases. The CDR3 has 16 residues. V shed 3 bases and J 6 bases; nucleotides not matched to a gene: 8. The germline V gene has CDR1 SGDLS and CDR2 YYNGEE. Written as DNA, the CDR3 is TGTGCCAGCAGCGCGACCGGGACAGGGGTTGCCGGGGAGCTGTTTTTT. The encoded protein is CASSATGTGVAGELFF.

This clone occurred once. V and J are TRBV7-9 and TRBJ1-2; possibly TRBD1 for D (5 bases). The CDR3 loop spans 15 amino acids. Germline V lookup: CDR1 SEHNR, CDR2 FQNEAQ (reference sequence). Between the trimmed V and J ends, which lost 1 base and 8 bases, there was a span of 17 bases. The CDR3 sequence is CASSLEQGVLGGYTF. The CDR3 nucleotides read TGTGCCAGCAGCTTAGAACAAGGGGTCCTAGGGGGCTACACCTTC.